This T cell receptor (beta chain) was obtained from a study of T cell responses to AZD1222 COVID-19 vaccine. Sequenced by immunoSEQ multiplex PCR; TCRdb stores in-frame clones only, minus some. The sample carries roughly 190,000 clones, more than 75% recorded once. Study-level points and caveats: Recipients of two AZD1222 doses showed rising Spike-specific TCR breadth and depth. Sampled repertoires all dated from after the peak T cell response. CD4 TCRs linked to vaccination spanned spike, dominating at 160-218 and 743-854. It was only 6 or 7 AZD1222 recipients who were seropositive at baseline.

The V gene end was trimmed by 5 bases and the J gene end by 0 bases; junction bases not matched to a gene: 4. CDR3 size: 15 residues. CDR1 is SGHTA, CDR2 FQGTGA, per germline. In the case of this clone: Antigen: not known.

V usage is TRBV7-3 and J usage is TRBJ2-3, with 8 bases that match TRBD2. This clonotype was obtained from an adult in good health. Sequencing was performed on peripheral blood, taken on day 0 of AZD1222 vaccination. In nucleotides, the CDR3 is TGTGCCAGCAGCGCCGCGGGGGGCAGCACAGATACGCAGTATTTT. It specifies CASSAAGGSTDTQYF.